This TCR beta chain was captured in a study of regulatory dendritic cells for organ transplantation. Memory T cells were CD45RO+, naive were CD45RA+, sorted by FACS. In its sample, this clone was seen once. Its antigen is still unknown. Repertoires were generated with immunoSEQ multiplex PCR, while TCRdb's copy carries only in-frame clones and drops some. Of tens of thousands of clones listed, 70% to 80% are singletons. This CDR3 spans 13 amino acids. CDR1 is SQVTM and CDR2 is ANQGSEA in the germline V gene. J was trimmed by 4 bases and V by 7 bases; bases with no gene match: 6. Study findings and constraints: Mature dendritic cells appeared to drive more memory CD8+ clonal expansion than regulatory ones. Naive CD4+ and CD8+ repertoires were highly diverse; memory CD8+ was most oligoclonal. Of resting T cell subsets, memory CD8+ had the most alloreactive clonotypes.

The specimen was memory CD4+ T cells from blood. Indicated subset: CD45RO+ memory T cells. The V and J genes are TRBV29-1 and TRBJ2-1; 8 nucleotides match TRBD2. This clonotype was sampled from a human donor in good health. The CDR3 here is CSAGGGGYNEQFF. Here the CDR3 DNA reads TGCAGCGCGGGAGGGGGGGGATACAATGAGCAGTTCTTC.